This T cell receptor (beta chain) emerged from a study of post-analysis software for immune sequencing data. To note about this clonotype: The antigen is undetermined.

Libraries were made from TCR beta cDNA, and they carried unique molecular identifiers. One entry per CDR3 protein results from TCRdb running MiXCR on the PCR reads. Of approximately 360,000 distinct CDR3 sequences listed, roughly 30% were seen once; the top ten hold roughly 13%. Study outcomes and limitations: Five TRBV segments, including TRBV5-6, TRBV5-1 and TRBV20-1, were more frequent in patients than controls.

This CDR3 is built from 20 residues. V was clipped by 2 bases and J by 0 bases; unmatched bases: 17. The germline V gene encodes CDR1 SGHAT and CDR2 FQNNGV. What was sequenced was blood. The chain has TRBV11-2 and TRBJ2-3; 7 bases fit TRBD1. This receptor was taken from a girl aged 10 to 17 with multiple sclerosis. The CDR3 bases are TGTGCCAGCAGCTTAAGAGCCCCGACAGGGTCTTATCCTAGCACAGATACGCAGTATTTT. Translated, it gives CASSLRAPTGSYPSTDTQYF.